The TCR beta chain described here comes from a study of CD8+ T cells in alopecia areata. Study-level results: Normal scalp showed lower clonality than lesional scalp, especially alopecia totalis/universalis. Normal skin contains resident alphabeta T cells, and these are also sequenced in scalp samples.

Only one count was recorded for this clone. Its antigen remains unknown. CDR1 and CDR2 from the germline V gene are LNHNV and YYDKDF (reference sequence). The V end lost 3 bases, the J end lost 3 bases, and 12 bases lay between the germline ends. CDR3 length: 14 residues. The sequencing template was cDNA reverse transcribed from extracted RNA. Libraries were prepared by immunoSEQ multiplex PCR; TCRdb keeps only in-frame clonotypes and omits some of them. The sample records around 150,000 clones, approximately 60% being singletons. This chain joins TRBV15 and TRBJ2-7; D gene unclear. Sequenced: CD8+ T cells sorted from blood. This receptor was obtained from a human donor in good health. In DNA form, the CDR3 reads TGTGCCACCAGCAGGGACCTGTCTAACTACGAGCAGTACTTC. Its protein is CATSRDLSNYEQYF.